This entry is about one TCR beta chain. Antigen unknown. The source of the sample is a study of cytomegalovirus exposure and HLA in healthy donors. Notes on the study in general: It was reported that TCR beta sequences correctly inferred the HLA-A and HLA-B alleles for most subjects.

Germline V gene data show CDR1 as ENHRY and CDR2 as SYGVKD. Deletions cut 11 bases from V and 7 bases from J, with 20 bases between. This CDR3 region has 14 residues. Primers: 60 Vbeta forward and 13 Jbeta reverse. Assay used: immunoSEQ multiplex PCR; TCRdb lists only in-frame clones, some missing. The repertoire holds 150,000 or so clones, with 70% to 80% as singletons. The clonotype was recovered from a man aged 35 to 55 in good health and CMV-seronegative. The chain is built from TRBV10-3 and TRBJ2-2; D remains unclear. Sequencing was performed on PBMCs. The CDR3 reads CASAPTGINGELFF. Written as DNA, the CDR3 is TGTGCCTCCGCCCCGACTGGTATAAACGGGGAGCTGTTTTTT.